This T cell receptor (beta chain) was sequenced in a study of shared clonotypes between healthy human individuals (dated by TCRdb to 2018 to 2020). In terms of the full investigation: The cohort comprised two women and a few men aged 18 to 49 years. The study deeply sequenced blood TCR repertoires of several healthy adults to estimate repertoire size and the extent of clonotype sharing between individuals. Different laboratories and diverse techniques were used to prepare libraries and sequence TCR repertoires, to increase sequencing depth and limit assay-specific biases. Between about 0.8 and 9 billion PBMCs per donor were obtained by leukapheresis. For each donor, CD4 naive and CD4 memory were each given three plates, CD8 naive was given two plates, and CD8 memory was given one plate.

Using the deep immunoSEQ assay, multiplex PCR amplified TCR CDR3 regions from genomic DNA. Extracted genomic DNA from each cell subset was spread evenly across all wells of several immunoSEQ 96-well plates, with each plate serving as a replicate. For sorted subsets, around 0.2 ug of genomic DNA, equivalent to tens of thousands of T cell genomes, went into each replicate PCR. The purified libraries were quantified using a Qubit 3.0 fluorometer, sized with a Bioanalyzer 2100, and then quantified again using the KAPA Library Quantification kit. Each immunoSEQ 96-well plate was sequenced on its own single-read 150-cycle Illumina NextSeq 550 flow cell. The published analysis was carried out like this. Because the immunoSEQ output held only junctional sequences and lacked quality scores, the filtering could not match the filtering applied to full-length reads. Sequences were annotated with PyIR, a Python wrapper for IgBLAST v1.9, and V/J genes and CDR3 were assigned using IMGT germline references. Reads were removed for weak V/J assignments (E-value above 1e-6), missing CDR3, stop codons, out-of-frame junctions, or ambiguous translated residues. V3J clonotypes were defined by identical inferred V gene, J gene, and CDR3 amino acid sequence. To compute the percentage overlap between repertoires, the number of shared unique clonotypes was divided by the size of the smaller repertoire. Richness of each repertoire was evaluated using RTK rarefaction, the Chao1 estimator, and Recon v2.1 estimates of unobserved clonotypes. Generation probabilities for all TCRbeta clonotypes obtained by the gDNA method from a handful of donors were computed using OLGA. This immuneACCESS table, as held by TCRdb, lists in-frame sequences with V and J called but not all clones. Of the missing ones, under half trace to an unresolved V gene in checked studies; the others have no known cause. The DNA gave D and trimming, while V, J and clone size come from that table. This sample holds under 1 million clones; 96% were observed only once. The ten largest clonotypes hold about 0.25% of the sample.

CD8 naive samples were CD45RO-negative cells positively selected for CCR7, giving a CD45RA+CCR7+ population that excluded TemRA cells. Donors were healthy HIV-negative adults with no recently reported acute infections or vaccinations. Every donor was a Caucasian adult living in Nashville, Tennessee, USA. After blood collection by leukapheresis, PBMCs were isolated using Ficoll-Histopaque density gradient centrifugation and then cryopreserved in the vapor phase of liquid nitrogen. Analytical flow cytometry was used to check the purity and quantity of every magnetically sorted T cell population. From each sorted fraction, genomic DNA was isolated and quantified by UV absorbance on a Nanodrop 2000c. The full study reports these points: Naive subsets generally had larger estimated clonotype richness than memory subsets did. The genetic and exposure-history diversity represented was limited by the small number of donors. Compared with non-shared clonotypes, the clonotypes found in all four sorted-subset donors had higher generation probabilities. Based on pairwise subsampling, the degree of clonotype sharing among donors was expected to be affected by sequencing depth. Rarefaction of sorted-subset datasets indicated incomplete sequencing despite the large sequencing depth. Sampling was restricted to blood, and TCR repertoires in tissue are likely to differ from TCR repertoires in blood. Sharing across four donors was observed for about 4.8% of naive CD4, over 3% of naive CD8, over 2% of memory CD4, and roughly 0.43% of memory CD8 clonotypes.

A word on this clone: Its antigen target is currently unknown. Qualities for individual bases were not recorded, and no much larger clone is one base off. In the same sample, other DNA sequences code for this CDR3.

Taken from the germline V gene, the CDR1 and CDR2 loops are SGDLS and YYNGEE. Including the terminal cysteine and phenylalanine, the CDR3 comprises 14 residues. The kept DNA is CDR3 alone, 42 bases in frame from the first base. V is shortened by 2 bases, J by 1 base, and the region joining them spans 10 bases. The chain was built from TRBV9 and TRBJ2-7; the D gene is tentatively TRBD1 or TRBD2, each matching 6 bases. This receptor was identified in a man under 40 in good health. What was sequenced was naive CD8+ T cells sorted from blood. The sample's cell subset or site label, decoded: CD45RA+CCR7+. The CDR3 protein sequence reads: CASSVGGRSYEQYF. The nucleotides read TGTGCCAGCAGCGTGGGGGGCCGGTCCTACGAGCAGTACTTC.